This paragraph covers one TCR beta chain sequence. Per the study methods: By means of reference gene primer amplification, nucleated cell counts were estimated. The protocol was immunoSEQ multiplex PCR, while the TCRdb copy is restricted to in-frame clones and leaves out a portion. Clone size and the V and J calls come from that table; the DNA yielded D and trimming. The table includes hundreds of thousands of clones, roughly 86% detected once. This entry belongs to a study of blood T cell repertoires in COVID-19. Overall study context: Samples came from the United States, Italy and Spain, spanning acute and convalescent COVID-19. PBMCs, B-cell-depleted T cells, or T cells provided the cDNA or gDNA that made up the material.

This CDR3 has 18 residues. Trimming left V 4 bases short and J 4 bases short, with 20 bases between. Germline CDR1 reads ENHRY; CDR2 reads SYGVKD. V usage is TRBV10-3 and J usage is TRBJ2-6, with a tentative D call TRBD2 (5 bases). The sequence came from a human donor in a cohort sampled during active COVID-19. Sequenced: peripheral blood. As DNA, the CDR3 is TGTGCCATCAGTGCGGGGTCGGTACGGCAGGACGGGGCCAACGTCCTGACTTTC. It translates to CAISAGSVRQDGANVLTF.